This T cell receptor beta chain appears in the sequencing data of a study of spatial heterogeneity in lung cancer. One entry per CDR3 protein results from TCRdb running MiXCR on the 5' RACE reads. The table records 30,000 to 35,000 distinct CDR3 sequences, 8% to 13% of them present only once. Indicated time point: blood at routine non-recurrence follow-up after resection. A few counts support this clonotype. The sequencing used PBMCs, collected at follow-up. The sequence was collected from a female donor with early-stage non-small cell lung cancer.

The chain's CDR3 is CASTERGGNTGELFF. DNA for the CDR3: TGTGCCAGCACCGAGAGGGGGGGAAACACCGGGGAGCTGTTTTTT. The rearrangement uses TRBV7-8 and TRBJ2-2; D is possibly TRBD2 (7 bases). The CDR3 consists of 15 residues. The V gene lost 7 bases and the J gene lost 2 bases, with 14 bases spanning the gap. Germline CDR1 is SGHVS and CDR2 is FQNEAQ. The complete variable domain, with remaining parts taken from reference TRBV7-8 and TRBJ2-2, reads GAGVSQSPRYKVAKRGQDVALRCDPISGHVSLFWYQQALGQGPEFLTYFQNEAQLDKSGLPSDRFFAERPEGSVSTLKIQRTQQEDSAVYLCASTERGGNTGELFFGEGSRLTVL.